This TCR beta chain was obtained from a study of T cells after somatic rescue of genetic block. Looked up from germline, CDR1 is SGHAT and CDR2 is FQDESV (reference sequence). CDR3 size: 13 residues. The V end was cut by 5 bases, the J end by 5 bases, with 10 bases between. Data came from immunoSEQ multiplex PCR; TCRdb stores just in-frame clones and leaves some out. Among about 68,000 clones listed, around 90% were seen once. Specimen: peripheral blood mononuclear cells (PBMCs). The receptor's source is a man in his forties or fifties. The chain uses TRBV11-1 and TRBJ1-5; a possible D gene is TRBD1 (5 bases). The CDR3: CASSPGEYQPQHF. CDR3 nucleotide sequence: TGTGCCAGCAGCCCGGGGGAGTATCAGCCCCAGCATTTT.